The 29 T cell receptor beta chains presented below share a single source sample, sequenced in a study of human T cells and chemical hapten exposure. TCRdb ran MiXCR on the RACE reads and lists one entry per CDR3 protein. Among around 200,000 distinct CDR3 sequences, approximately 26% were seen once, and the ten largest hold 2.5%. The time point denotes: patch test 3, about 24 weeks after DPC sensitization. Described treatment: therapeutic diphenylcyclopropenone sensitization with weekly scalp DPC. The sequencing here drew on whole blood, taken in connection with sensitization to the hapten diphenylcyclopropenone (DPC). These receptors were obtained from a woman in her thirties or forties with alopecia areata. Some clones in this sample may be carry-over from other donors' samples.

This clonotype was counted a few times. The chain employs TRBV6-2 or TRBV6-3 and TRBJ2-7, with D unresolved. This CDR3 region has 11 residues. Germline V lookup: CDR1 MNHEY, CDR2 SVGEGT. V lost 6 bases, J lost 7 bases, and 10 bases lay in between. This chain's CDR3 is CASSPFREQYF. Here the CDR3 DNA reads TGTGCCAGCAGCCCCTTTAGGGAGCAGTACTTC.

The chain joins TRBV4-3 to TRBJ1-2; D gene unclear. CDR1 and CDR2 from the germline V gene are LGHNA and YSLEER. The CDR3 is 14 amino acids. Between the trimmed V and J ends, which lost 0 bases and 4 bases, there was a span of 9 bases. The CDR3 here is CASSQETGVYGYTF. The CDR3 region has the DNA TGCGCCAGCAGCCAAGAAACTGGGGTCTATGGCTACACCTTC.

This CDR3 is CASSFAGGTYEQYF. CDR3 in DNA: TGTGCCAGCAGCTTTGCGGGAGGGACCTACGAGCAGTACTTC. J is TRBJ2-7 and V is TRBV5-4; 9 bases fit TRBD2. J lost 2 bases, V lost 2 bases, and 2 bases had no gene match. This CDR3 contains 14 residues. CDR1 is SGHNT, CDR2 YYREEE, per germline (reference sequence).

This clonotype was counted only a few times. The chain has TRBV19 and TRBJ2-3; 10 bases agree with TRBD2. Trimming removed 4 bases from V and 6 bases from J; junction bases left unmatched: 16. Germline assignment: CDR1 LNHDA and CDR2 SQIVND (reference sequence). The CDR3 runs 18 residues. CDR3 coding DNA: TGTGCCAGTAGTACCCCAATTTCTAGCGGGGGACTGGAGGATACGCAGTATTTT. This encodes CASSTPISSGGLEDTQYF.

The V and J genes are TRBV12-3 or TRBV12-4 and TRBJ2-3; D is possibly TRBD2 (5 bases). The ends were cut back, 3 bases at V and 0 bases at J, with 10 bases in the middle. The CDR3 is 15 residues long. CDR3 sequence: CASSLDSFSTDTQYF. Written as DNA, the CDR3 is TGTGCCAGCAGTTTGGACTCCTTTAGCACAGATACGCAGTATTTT.

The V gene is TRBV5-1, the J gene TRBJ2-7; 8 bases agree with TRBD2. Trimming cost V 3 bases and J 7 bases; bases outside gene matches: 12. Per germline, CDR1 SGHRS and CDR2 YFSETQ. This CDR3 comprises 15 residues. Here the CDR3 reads CASSSASGWQREQYF. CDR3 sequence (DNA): TGCGCCAGCAGCTCAGCTAGCGGGTGGCAACGGGAGCAGTACTTC.

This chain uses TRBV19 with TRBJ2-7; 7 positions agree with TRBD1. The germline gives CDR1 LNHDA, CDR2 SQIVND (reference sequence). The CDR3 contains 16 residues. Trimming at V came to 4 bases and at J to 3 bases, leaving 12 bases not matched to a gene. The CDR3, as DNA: TGTGCCAGTAGTAACTCGGGACAGAAAATTATCTACGAGCAGTACTTC. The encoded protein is CASSNSGQKIIYEQYF.

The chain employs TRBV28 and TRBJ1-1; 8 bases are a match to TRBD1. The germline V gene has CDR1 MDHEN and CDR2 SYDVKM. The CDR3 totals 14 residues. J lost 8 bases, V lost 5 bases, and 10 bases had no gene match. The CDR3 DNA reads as TGTGCCAGCAGTCCCCTGGGAAGACAGGGGGAAGCTTTCTTT. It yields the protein CASSPLGRQGEAFF.

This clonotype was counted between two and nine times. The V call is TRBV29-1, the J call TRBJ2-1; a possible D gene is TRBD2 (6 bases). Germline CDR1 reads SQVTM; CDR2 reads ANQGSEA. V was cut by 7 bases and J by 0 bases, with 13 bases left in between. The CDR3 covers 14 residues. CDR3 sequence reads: CSAASARSYNEQFF. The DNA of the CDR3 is TGCAGCGCCGCTAGCGCCCGCTCCTACAATGAGCAGTTCTTC.

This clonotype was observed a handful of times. The CDR3 bases are TGCAGCGTTGTCCGCAGCTATGGCTACACCTTC. It codes for CSVVRSYGYTF. The V and J genes are TRBV29-1 and TRBJ1-2; unclear D gene. Germline lookup yields CDR1 SQVTM and CDR2 ANQGSEA. V dropped 4 bases and J dropped 4 bases, with 7 bases sitting between them. The CDR3 has 11 amino acids.

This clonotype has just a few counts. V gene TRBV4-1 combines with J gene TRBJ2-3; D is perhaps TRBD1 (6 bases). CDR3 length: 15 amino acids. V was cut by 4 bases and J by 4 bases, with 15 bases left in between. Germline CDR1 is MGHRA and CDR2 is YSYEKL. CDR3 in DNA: TGCGCCAGCAGCCCCGGGACACTTTTGTCAGATACGCAGTATTTT. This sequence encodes CASSPGTLLSDTQYF.

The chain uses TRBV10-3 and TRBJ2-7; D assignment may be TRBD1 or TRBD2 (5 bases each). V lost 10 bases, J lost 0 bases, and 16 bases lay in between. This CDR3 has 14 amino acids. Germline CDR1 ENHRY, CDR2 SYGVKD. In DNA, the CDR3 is TGTGCCACCGCGCGCCGGGACGGCTCCTACGAGCAGTACTTC. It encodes CATARRDGSYEQYF.

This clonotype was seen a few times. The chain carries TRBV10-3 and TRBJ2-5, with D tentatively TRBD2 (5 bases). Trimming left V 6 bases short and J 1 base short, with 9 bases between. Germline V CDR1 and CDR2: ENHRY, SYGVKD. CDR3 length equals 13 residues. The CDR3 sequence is CAIRSAGQETQYF. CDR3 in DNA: TGTGCCATCAGATCCGCGGGCCAAGAGACCCAGTACTTC.

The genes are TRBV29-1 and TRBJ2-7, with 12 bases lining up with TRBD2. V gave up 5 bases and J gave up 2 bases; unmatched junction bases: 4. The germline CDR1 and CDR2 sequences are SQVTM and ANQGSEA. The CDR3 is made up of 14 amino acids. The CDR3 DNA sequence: TGCAGCGTTAAGACTAGCGGGAGTACCTACGAGCAGTACTTC. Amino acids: CSVKTSGSTYEQYF.

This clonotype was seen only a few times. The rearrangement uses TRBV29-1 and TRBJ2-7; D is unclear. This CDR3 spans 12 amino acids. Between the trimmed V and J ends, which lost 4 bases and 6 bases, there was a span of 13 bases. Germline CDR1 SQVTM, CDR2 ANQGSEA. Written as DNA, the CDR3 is TGCAGCGTTGTATTACCTGGCGGCGAGCAGTACTTC. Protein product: CSVVLPGGEQYF.

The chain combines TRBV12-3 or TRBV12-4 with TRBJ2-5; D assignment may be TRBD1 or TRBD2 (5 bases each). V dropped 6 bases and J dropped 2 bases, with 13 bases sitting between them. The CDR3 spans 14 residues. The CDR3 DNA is TGTGCCAGCAGCCAAAGTGGGGGACAAGAGACCCAGTACTTC. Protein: CASSQSGGQETQYF.

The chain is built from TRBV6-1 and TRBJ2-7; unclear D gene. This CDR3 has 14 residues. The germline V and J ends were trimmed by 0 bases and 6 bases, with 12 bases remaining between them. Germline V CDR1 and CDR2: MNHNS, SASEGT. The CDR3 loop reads CASSEAAGWSEQYF. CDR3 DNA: TGTGCCAGCAGTGAAGCGGCAGGTTGGAGCGAGCAGTACTTC.

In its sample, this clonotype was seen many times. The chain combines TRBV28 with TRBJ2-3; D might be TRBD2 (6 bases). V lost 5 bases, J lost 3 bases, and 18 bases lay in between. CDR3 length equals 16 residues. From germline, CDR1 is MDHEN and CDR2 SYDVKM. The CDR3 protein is CASSDLLARYTDTQYF. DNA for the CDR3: TGTGCCAGCAGTGACCTGCTAGCGAGGTATACAGATACGCAGTATTTT. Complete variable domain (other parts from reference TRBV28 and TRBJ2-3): DVKVTQSSRYLVKRTGEKVFLECVQDMDHENMFWYRQDPGLGLRLIYFSYDVKMKEKGDIPEGYSVSREKKERFSLILESASTNQTSMYLCASSDLLARYTDTQYFGPGTRLTVL.

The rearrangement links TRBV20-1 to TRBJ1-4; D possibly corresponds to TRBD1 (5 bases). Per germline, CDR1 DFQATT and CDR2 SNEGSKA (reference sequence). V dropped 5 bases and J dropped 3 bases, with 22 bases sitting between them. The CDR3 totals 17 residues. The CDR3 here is CSAPDPARDLANEKLFF. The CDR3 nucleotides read TGCAGTGCTCCCGACCCGGCCCGGGACCTGGCTAATGAAAAACTGTTTTTT.

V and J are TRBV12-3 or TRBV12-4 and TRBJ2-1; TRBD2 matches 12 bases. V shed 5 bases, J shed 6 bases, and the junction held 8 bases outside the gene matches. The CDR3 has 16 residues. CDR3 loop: CASSPGLAGSGNEQFF. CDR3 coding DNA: TGTGCCAGCAGTCCCGGACTAGCGGGGTCCGGCAATGAGCAGTTCTTC.

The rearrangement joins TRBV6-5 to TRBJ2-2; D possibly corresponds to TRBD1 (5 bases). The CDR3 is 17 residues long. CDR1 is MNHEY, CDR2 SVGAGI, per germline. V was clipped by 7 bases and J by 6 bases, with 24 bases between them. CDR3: CASTPQGGLRQAGELFF. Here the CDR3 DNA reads TGTGCCAGCACCCCCCAGGGTGGGTTGAGGCAGGCCGGGGAGCTGTTTTTT.

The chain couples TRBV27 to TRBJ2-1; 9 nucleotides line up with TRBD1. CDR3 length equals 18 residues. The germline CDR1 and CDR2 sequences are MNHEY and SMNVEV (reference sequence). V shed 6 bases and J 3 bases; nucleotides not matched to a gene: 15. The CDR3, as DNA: TGTGCCAGCAGCTTCCCTCCCACCGGGACAGGGAACTACAATGAGCAGTTCTTC. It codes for CASSFPPTGTGNYNEQFF.

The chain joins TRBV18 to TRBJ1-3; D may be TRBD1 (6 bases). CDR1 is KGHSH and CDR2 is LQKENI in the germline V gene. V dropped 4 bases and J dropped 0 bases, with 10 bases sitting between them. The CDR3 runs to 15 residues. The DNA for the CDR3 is TGTGCCAGCTCACAAGGACAGAACTCTGGAAACACCATATATTTT. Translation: CASSQGQNSGNTIYF.

The CDR3 loop is CASSQEASGIRSYNEQFF. The CDR3 DNA follows: TGCGCCAGCAGCCAAGAGGCTAGCGGAATCCGCTCCTACAATGAGCAGTTCTTC. The V gene is TRBV4-3, the J gene TRBJ2-1, with 7 positions matching TRBD2. The germline gives CDR1 LGHNA, CDR2 YSLEER. Trimming cost V 0 bases and J 0 bases; bases outside gene matches: 8. This CDR3 spans 18 amino acids.

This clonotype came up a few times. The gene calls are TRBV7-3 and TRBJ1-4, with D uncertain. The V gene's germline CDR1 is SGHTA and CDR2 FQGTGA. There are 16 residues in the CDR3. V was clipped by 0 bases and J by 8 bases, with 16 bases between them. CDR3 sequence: CASSLTWRVGVEKLFF. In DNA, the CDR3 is TGTGCCAGCAGCTTAACGTGGAGGGTTGGGGTCGAAAAACTGTTTTTT. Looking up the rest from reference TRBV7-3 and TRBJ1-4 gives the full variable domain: GAGVSQTPSNKVTEKGKYVELRCDPISGHTALYWYRQSLGQGPEFLIYFQGTGAADDSGLPNDRFFAVRPEGSVSTLKIQRTERGDSAVYLCASSLTWRVGVEKLFFGSGTQLSVL.

Here the CDR3 reads CASSLEGSYTF. For the CDR3, the DNA is TGCGCCAGCAGCTTGGAGGGTAGCTACACCTTC. The genes are TRBV5-1 and TRBJ1-2; the D is unclear. The CDR3 spans 11 residues. V gave up 0 bases and J gave up 9 bases, with 6 bases separating them. The germline gives CDR1 SGHRS, CDR2 YFSETQ. Complete variable domain (other parts from reference TRBV5-1 and TRBJ1-2): KAGVTQTPRYLIKTRGQQVTLSCSPISGHRSVSWYQQTPGQGLQFLFEYFSETQRNKGNFPGRFSGRQFSNSRSEMNVSTLELGDSALYLCASSLEGSYTFGSGTRLTVV.

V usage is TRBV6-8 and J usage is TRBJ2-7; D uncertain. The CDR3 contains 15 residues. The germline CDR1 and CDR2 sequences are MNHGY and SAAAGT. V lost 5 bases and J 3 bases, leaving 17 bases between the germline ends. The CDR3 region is CASSSTDQRCYEQYF. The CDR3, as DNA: TGTGCCAGCAGTAGTACTGACCAGAGGTGCTACGAGCAGTACTTC.

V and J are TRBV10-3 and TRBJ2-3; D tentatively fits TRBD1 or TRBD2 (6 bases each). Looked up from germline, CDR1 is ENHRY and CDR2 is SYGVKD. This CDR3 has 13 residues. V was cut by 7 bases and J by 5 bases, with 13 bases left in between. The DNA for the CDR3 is TGTGCCATCATGCCGGGGGCTGGAGATACGCAGTATTTT. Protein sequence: CAIMPGAGDTQYF.

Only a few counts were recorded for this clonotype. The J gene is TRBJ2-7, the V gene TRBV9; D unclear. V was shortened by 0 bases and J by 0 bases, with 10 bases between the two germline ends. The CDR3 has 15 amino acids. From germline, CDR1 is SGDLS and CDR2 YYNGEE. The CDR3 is CASSVAPGPSYEQYF. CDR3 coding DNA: TGTGCCAGCAGCGTAGCACCGGGCCCCTCCTACGAGCAGTACTTC.